The clone carrying this T cell receptor beta chain was seen repeatedly, ten times or more. Its target is not known. The data belong to a study of T-cell reconstitution after alpha-beta-depleted transplantation in children. The TCRbeta library was prepared with unique molecular identifiers. TCRdb ran MiXCR on the PCR reads and lists one entry per CDR3 protein. The table has hundreds of thousands of distinct CDR3 sequences, 11% seen once; the top ten hold under 30%. Germline CDR1 reads MNHEY; CDR2 reads SMNVEV (reference sequence). CDR3 length: 12 amino acids. V was cut by 5 bases and J by 4 bases, with 8 bases left in between. Regarding the study as a whole: In some patients, recipient T cells and intrathymic progenitors surviving conditioning explained high day-60 diversity. By one year post-transplant, T-cell counts and diversity largely arose from T cells that were newly produced. Alpha-beta T cells present about two months after transplant were reported to originate from several hundred expanded graft clones.

The receptor was derived from a child under two years old with acute myeloid leukemia, due to receive a stem cell transplant. The chain links TRBV27 to TRBJ1-2, with D tentatively TRBD1 (6 bases). The sequencing here drew on PBMCs, taken before TCRalphabeta/CD19-depleted stem cell transplant. The chain's CDR3 is CASSGGAYGYTF. The CDR3 coding sequence is TGTGCCAGCAGTGGGGGGGCCTATGGCTACACCTTC.